This T cell receptor (beta chain) was captured in a study of regulatory T cells in long-lasting Graves disease. The CDR3 consists of 14 residues. The ends were cut back, 5 bases at V and 9 bases at J, with 17 bases in the middle. Germline V gene lookup returns CDR1 MNHEY and CDR2 SMNVEV (reference sequence). Time point: newly diagnosed GD, antithyroid drugs for less than 3 months. The TCR library was made from RNA that had been extracted from PBMCs in TRIzol. Sequencing libraries for TCR beta were prepared with iRepertoire HTBI primers and Arm-PCR of CDR3 regions. One entry per CDR3 protein results from TCRdb running MiXCR on the multiplex PCR reads. This table holds 450,000 to 700,000 distinct CDR3 sequences, roughly 13% found once. In this sample, this clonotype turned up a few times. The same data also contributed to another study, on T cells in Graves' hyperthyroidism and ophthalmopathy. That report notes: Investigators excluded patients with uncontrolled infection, other autoimmune disease, pregnancy or lactation.

The sequence was obtained from a man under 40 with Graves disease. The starting material was peripheral blood mononuclear cells (PBMCs), obtained at new diagnosis, from a patient treated with antithyroid drugs. The V call is TRBV27, the J call TRBJ2-1, with a tentative D call TRBD2 (6 bases). The CDR3 loop reads CASSPRLDQVEQFF. In DNA form, the CDR3 reads TGTGCCAGCAGTCCCCGACTAGATCAGGTTGAGCAGTTCTTC.